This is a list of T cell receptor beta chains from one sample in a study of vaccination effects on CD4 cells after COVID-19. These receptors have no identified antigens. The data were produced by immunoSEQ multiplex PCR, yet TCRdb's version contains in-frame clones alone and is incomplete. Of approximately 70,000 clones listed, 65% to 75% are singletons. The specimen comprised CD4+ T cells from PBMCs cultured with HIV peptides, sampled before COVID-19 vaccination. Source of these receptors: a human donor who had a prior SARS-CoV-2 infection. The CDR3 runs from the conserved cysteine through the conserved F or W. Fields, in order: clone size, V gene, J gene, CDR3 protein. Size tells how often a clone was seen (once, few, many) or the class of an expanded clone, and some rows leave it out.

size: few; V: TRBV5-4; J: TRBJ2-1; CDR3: CASSVRTGAWEQFF
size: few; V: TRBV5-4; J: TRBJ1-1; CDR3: CASNIDGTTEAFF
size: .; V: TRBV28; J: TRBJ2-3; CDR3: CASSSHAGTRDTQYF
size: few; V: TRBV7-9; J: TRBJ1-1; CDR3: CASSLQTDTEAFF
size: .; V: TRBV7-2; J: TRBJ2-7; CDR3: CASSLSHVLYEQYF
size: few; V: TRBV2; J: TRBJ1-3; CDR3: CASSRSISGNTIYF
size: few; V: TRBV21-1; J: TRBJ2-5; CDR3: CASSKPLHPYQETQYF
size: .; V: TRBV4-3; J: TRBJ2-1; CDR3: CASSQESGTASGRNEQFF
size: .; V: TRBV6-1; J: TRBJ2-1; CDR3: CASSDLLFVGEQFF
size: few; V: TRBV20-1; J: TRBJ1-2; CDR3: CSARLLGGYTF
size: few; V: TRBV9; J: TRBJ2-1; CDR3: CASSVGLRGSEQFF
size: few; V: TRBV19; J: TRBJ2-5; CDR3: CASSIGLAAGTQYF
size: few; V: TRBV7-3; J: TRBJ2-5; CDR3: CASSRLSGSETQYF
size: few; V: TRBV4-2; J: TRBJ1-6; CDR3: CASSQGRGDNSPLHF
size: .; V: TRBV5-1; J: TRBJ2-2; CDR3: CASSEGLASGELFF
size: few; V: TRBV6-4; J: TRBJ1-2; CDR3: CASSDWNRGGGYTF
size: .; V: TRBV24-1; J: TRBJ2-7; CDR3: CATSDTYEQYF
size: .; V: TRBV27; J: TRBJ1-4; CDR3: CASSFDPGATNEKLFF
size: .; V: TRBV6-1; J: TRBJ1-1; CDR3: CASSDQLNTEAFF
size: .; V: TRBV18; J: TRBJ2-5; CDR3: CASSPAGDNRETQYF
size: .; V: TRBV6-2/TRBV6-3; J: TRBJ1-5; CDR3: CASSYSTAGGRPQHF
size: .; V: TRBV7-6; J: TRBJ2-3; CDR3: CASSSVAGGQQHTQYF
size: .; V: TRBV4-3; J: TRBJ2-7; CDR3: CASSMSPTSGIRGEQYF
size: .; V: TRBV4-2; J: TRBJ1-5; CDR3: CASSQDRGASQPQHF
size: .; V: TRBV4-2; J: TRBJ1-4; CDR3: CASSPDGQGGEKLFF
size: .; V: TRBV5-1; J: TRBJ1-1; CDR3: CASTSRTGQEGEAFF